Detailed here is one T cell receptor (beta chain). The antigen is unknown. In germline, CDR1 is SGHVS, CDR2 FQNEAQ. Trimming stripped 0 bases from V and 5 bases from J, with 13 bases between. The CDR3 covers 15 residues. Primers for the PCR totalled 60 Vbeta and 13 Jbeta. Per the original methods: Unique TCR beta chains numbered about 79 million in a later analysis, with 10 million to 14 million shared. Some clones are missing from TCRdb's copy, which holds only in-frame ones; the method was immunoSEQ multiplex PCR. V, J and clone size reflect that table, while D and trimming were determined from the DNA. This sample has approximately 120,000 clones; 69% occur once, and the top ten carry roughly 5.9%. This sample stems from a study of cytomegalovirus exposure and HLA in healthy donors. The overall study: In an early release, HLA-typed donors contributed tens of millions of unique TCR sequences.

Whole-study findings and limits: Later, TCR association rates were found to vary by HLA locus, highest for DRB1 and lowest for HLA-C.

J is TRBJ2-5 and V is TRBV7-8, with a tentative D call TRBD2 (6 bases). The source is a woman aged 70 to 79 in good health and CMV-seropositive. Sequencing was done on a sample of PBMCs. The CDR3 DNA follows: TGTGCCAGCAGCTTAGCCGGAGGGGATGGGGAGACCCAGTACTTC. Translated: CASSLAGGDGETQYF.